Listed below are T cell receptor beta chains from one sample, sequenced in a study of beta chain features in type 1 diabetes. Generated by immunoSEQ multiplex PCR, the TCRdb table keeps only in-frame clones and is missing some. The data show about 180,000 clones, with approximately 13% seen just once and 0.62% held by the top ten. The sample comprised central memory CD4+ T cells from blood. The receptor source for this set is a woman younger than 35 in good health. The CDR3 runs from the conserved cysteine through the conserved F or W. A D gene is named only where the DNA matches it firmly. The size field is filled for only some rows; it gives once, few, many or a size class.

d_call j_call v_call clone_size cdr3_nt cdr3_aa
TRBD2 TRBJ2-3 TRBV30 - TGTGCCTCCACCAGGGACAGACTAGCGGGAGGTCACGGCACAGATACGCAGTATTTT CASTRDRLAGGHGTDTQYF
TRBD1 TRBJ2-1 TRBV7-9 - TGTGCCAGCACCAGGGACAGGGGGCTGAATGAGCAGTTCTTC CASTRDRGLNEQFF
- TRBJ2-2 TRBV7-9 - TGTGCCAGCAGCTTAGCGTTGGCAGGCACCGGGGAGCTGTTTTTT CASSLALAGTGELFF
- TRBJ1-2 TRBV9 few TGTGCCAGCAGCGTGCGGGGTAGGGACTATGGCTACACCTTC CASSVRGRDYGYTF
TRBD2 TRBJ2-1 TRBV7-9 - TGTGCCAGCAGCGGGGGACTAGCGGGGTTCGTGGAGCAGTTCTTC CASSGGLAGFVEQFF
- TRBJ1-1 TRBV28 - TGTGCCAGCAGCTCTGGACAGAGGGTACGAGGAGCTTTCTTT CASSSGQRVRGAFF
- TRBJ2-1 TRBV5-1 - TGCGCCAGCAGCGTGCAAAGTATAAGAGCGAACGAGCAGTTCTTC CASSVQSIRANEQFF
- TRBJ2-5 TRBV7-9 few TGTGCCAGCAGCTCCGGGACTCGTCAAGAGACCCAGTACTTC CASSSGTRQETQYF
TRBD1 TRBJ2-2 TRBV5-1 many TGCGCCAGCAGTCCTCAGGGGGCGGACACCGGGGAGCTGTTTTTT CASSPQGADTGELFF
TRBD1 TRBJ1-1 TRBV7-9 - TGTGCCAGCAGGGAACAGGGGGACACTGAAGCTTTCTTT CASREQGDTEAFF
TRBD1 TRBJ1-1 TRBV28 - TGTGCCAGCAGATCAACCGGGACAGCGAACACTGAAGCTTTCTTT CASRSTGTANTEAFF
TRBD2 TRBJ2-1 TRBV11-2 few TGTGCCAGCAGCTTAGACGGGAGGCCCCCCCCCAATGAGCAGTTCTTC CASSLDGRPPPNEQFF
TRBD1 TRBJ2-1 TRBV11-1 - TGTGCCAGCAGCCCACAGGGGGCGAGTAGGAATGAGCAGTTCTTC CASSPQGASRNEQFF
- TRBJ2-3 TRBV7-3 few TGTGCCAGCAGCCCTGACAGGAGCACAGATACGCAGTATTTT CASSPDRSTDTQYF
- TRBJ2-7 TRBV6-6 - TGTGCCAGCAGTACCCCGGACAACTACGAGCAGTACTTC CASSTPDNYEQYF
- TRBJ2-7 TRBV28 few TGTGCCAGCAGTTTGACAGGCCCCTACGAGCAGTACTTC CASSLTGPYEQYF
- TRBJ2-5 TRBV29-1 few TGCAGCGTTAGAGGGGAGACCCAGTACTTC CSVRGETQYF
TRBD2 TRBJ2-5 TRBV9 many TGTGCCAGCAGCGTAGACCCCCCGGGTAGCGGGAGATTGGACCAGTACTTC CASSVDPPGSGRLDQYF
TRBD2 TRBJ2-3 TRBV2 - TGTGCCAGCAGCATAGGGACTAGCGGCCTCACAGATACGCAGTATTTT CASSIGTSGLTDTQYF
- TRBJ2-5 TRBV15 - TGTGCCACCAGCAGGGCTGGAGAGACCCAGTACTTC CATSRAGETQYF
- TRBJ2-5 TRBV28 few TGTGCCAGCAGTGACAGTTCCCAAGAGACCCAGTACTTC CASSDSSQETQYF
- TRBJ2-3 TRBV9 - TGTGCCAGCACCCAGGTACCAGGACTGACAGATACGCAGTATTTT CASTQVPGLTDTQYF
TRBD2 TRBJ2-7 TRBV6-6 - TGTGCCAGCAGCCTAGCGGGGAACCCCTACGAGCAGTACTTC CASSLAGNPYEQYF
- TRBJ1-2 TRBV5-4 - TGTGCCAGCAGCTTGGGAGGACAGTCCTACTATGGCTACACCTTC CASSLGGQSYYGYTF
- TRBJ2-1 TRBV18 few TGTGCCAGCTCACCACCGCTCCGACAGGTAAACAATGAGCAGTTCTTC CASSPPLRQVNNEQFF
- TRBJ2-2 TRBV6-5 few TGTGCCAGCAACCCGCGGGGTCGCGGGGAGCTGTTTTTT CASNPRGRGELFF
- TRBJ1-1 TRBV4-2 few TGTGCCAGCAGCCAAATCCAGGGGAACACTGAAGCTTTCTTT CASSQIQGNTEAFF
TRBD1 TRBJ2-7 TRBV5-4 - TGTGCCAGCAGCTGGGACAGGGGTCACGAGCAGTACTTC CASSWDRGHEQYF
- TRBJ1-5 TRBV9 few TGTGCCAGCAGCGTAGGAACGACAGACGATCAGCCCCAGCATTTT CASSVGTTDDQPQHF
TRBD1 TRBJ1-1 TRBV30 few TGTGCCTGGGACAGGGGCGGCACTGAAGCTTTCTTT CAWDRGGTEAFF
- TRBJ2-5 TRBV5-1 few TGCGCCAGCAGCTTGGGGACTGCACAAGAGACCCAGTACTTC CASSLGTAQETQYF
TRBD2 TRBJ2-1 TRBV7-2 few TGTGCCAGCAGCTTAGCCCCCGGACTAGCGGGAGCAAACAATGAGCAGTTCTTC CASSLAPGLAGANNEQFF
- TRBJ1-1 TRBV7-3 - TGTGCCAGCAGCTCCGCTAGGCACACTGAAGCTTTCTTT CASSSARHTEAFF